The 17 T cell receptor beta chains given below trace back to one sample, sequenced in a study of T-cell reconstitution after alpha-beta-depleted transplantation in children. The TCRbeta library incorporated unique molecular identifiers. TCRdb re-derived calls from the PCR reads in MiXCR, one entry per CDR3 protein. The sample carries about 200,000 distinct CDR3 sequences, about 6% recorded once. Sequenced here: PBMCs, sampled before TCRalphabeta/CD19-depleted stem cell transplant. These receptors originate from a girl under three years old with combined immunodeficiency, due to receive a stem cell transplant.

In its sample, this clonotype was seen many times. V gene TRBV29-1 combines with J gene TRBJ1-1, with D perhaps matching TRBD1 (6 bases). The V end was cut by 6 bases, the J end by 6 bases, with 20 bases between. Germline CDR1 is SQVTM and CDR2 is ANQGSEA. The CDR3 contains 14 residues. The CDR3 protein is CSVGWANRAAEAFF. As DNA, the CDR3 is TGCAGCGTGGGGTGGGCGAACAGGGCGGCTGAAGCTTTCTTT.

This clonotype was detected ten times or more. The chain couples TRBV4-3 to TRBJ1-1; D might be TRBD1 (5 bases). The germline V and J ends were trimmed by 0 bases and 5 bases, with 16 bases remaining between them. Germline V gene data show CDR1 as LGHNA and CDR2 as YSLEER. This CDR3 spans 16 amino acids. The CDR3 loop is CASSQDLMAGRTEAFF. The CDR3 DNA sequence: TGCGCCAGCAGCCAAGATCTTATGGCAGGGAGGACTGAAGCTTTCTTT.

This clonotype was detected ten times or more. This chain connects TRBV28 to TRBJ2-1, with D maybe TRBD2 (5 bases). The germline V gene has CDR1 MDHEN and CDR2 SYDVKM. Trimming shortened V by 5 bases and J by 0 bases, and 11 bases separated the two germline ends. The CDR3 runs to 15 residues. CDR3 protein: CASSILGSSYNEQFF. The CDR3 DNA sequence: TGTGCCAGCAGTATACTAGGAAGCTCCTACAATGAGCAGTTCTTC. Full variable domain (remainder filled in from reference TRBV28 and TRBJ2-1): DVKVTQSSRYLVKRTGEKVFLECVQDMDHENMFWYRQDPGLGLRLIYFSYDVKMKEKGDIPEGYSVSREKKERFSLILESASTNQTSMYLCASSILGSSYNEQFFGPGTRLTVL.

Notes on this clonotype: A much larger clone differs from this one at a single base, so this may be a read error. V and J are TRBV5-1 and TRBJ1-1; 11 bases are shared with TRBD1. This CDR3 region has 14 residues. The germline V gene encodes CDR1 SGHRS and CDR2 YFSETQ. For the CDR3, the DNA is TGCGCCACCAGCTCCGGACAGGGGGCCACTGAAGCTTTCTTT. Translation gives CATSSGQGATEAFF.

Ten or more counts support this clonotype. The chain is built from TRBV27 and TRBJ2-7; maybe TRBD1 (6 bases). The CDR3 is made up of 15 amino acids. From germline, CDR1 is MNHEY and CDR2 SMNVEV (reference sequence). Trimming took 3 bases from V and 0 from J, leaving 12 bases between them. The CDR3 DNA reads TGTGCCAGCAGTTTGGGACAAGTTAACTCCTACGAGCAGTACTTC. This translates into CASSLGQVNSYEQYF.

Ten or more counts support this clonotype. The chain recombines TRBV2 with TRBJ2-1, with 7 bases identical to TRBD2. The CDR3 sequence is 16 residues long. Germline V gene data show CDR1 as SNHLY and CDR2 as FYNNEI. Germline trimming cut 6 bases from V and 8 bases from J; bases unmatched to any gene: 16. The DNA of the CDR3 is TGTGCCAGCAGCACGGAAGCGGGGTCAGGAGGTGATGAGCAGTTCTTC. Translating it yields CASSTEAGSGGDEQFF.

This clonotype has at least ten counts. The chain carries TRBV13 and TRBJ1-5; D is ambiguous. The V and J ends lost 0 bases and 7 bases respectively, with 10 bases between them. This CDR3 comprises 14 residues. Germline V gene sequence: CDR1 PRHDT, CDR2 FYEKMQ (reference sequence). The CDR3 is CASSLGGVKQPQHF. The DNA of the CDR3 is TGTGCCAGCAGCTTAGGCGGGGTCAAACAGCCCCAGCATTTT.

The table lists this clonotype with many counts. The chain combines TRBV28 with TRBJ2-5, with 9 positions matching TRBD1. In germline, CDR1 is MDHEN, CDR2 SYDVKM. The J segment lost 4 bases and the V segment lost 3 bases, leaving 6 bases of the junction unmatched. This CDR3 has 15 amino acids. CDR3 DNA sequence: TGTGCCAGCAGTTTTCCCGGGACAGGGAGAGAGACCCAGTACTTC. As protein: CASSFPGTGRETQYF.

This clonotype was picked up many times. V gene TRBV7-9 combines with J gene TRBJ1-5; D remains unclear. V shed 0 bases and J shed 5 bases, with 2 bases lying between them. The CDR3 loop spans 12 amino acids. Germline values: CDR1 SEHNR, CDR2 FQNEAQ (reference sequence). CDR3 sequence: CASSLADQPQHF. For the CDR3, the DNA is TGTGCCAGCAGCTTAGCGGATCAGCCCCAGCATTTT.

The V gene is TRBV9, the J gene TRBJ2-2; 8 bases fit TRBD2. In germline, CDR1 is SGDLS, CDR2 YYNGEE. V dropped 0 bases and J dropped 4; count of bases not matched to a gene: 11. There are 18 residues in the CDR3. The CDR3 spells CASSVVSSGTFSTGELFF. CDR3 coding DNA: TGTGCCAGCAGCGTAGTTAGTAGCGGGACCTTTAGCACCGGGGAGCTGTTTTTT.

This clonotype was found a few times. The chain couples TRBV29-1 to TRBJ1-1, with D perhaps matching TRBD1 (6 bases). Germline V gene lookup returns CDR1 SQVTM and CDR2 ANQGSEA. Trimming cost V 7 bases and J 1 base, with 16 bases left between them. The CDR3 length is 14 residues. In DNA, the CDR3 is TGCAGCGAGATTCCGGGGGCGAGGAACACTGAAGCTTTCTTT. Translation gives CSEIPGARNTEAFF.

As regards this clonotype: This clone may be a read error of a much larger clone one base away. CDR3 sequence reads: CACSQGTSDVNEQFF. The CDR3 region has the DNA TGTGCCTGCAGCCAAGGGACTAGCGACGTCAATGAGCAGTTCTTC. The chain employs TRBV3-1 and TRBJ2-1; 10 bases map to TRBD2. Per germline, CDR1 LGHDT and CDR2 YNNKEL (reference sequence). The CDR3 sequence is 15 residues long.

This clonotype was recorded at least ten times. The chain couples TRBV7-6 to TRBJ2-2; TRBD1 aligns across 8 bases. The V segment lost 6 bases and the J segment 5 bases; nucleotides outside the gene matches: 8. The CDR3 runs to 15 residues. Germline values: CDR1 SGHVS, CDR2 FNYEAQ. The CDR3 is CASSRQGMGTGELFF. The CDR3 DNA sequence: TGTGCCAGCAGTCGACAGGGGATGGGAACCGGGGAGCTGTTTTTT. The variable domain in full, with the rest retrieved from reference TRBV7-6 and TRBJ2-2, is GAGVSQSPRYKVTKRGQDVALRCDPISGHVSLYWYRQALGQGPEFLTYFNYEAQQDKSGLPNDRFSAERPEGSISTLTIQRTEQRDSAMYRCASSRQGMGTGELFFGEGSRLTVL.

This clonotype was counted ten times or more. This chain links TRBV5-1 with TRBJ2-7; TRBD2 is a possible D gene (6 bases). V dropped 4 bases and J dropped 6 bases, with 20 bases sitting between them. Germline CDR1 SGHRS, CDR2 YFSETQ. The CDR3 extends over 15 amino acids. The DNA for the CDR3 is TGCGCCAGCAGCAACGGAGGGTCAGCTCCAGGCGAGCAGTACTTC. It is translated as CASSNGGSAPGEQYF.

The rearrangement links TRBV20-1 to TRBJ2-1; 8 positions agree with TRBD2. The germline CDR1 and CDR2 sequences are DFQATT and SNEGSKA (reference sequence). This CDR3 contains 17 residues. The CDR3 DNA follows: TGCTGCGCTAGAGATAGGGCTAGCGGGTCCACCTACAATGAGCAGTTCTTC. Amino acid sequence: CCARDRASGSTYNEQFF.

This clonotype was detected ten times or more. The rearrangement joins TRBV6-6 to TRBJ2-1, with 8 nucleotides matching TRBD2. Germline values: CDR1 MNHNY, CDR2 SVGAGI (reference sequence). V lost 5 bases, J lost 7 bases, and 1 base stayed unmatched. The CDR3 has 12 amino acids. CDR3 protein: CASSPGGNEQFF. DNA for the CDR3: TGTGCCAGCAGTCCGGGGGGGAATGAGCAGTTCTTC.

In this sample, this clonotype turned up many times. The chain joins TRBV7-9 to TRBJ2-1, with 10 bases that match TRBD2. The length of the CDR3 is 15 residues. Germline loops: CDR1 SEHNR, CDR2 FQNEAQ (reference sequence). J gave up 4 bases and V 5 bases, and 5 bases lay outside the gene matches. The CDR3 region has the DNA TGTGCCAGCAGCCGGCTAGCGGGGGTATACAATGAGCAGTTCTTC. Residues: CASSRLAGVYNEQFF.